These T cell receptor beta chains were read from a single sample in a study of human T cells and chemical hapten exposure. TCRdb reanalysed the RACE reads using MiXCR and keeps one entry per CDR3 protein. The sample holds about 250,000 distinct CDR3 sequences; almost 8% are singletons and the top ten take more than 0.95%. The sequencing used whole blood, collected in connection with sensitization to the hapten diphenylcyclopropenone (DPC). The receptors stem from a man younger than 30 with alopecia areata. Some clones in this sample may be carry-over from other donors' samples. CDR3s include the opening cysteine and the closing phenylalanine or tryptophan. The order of the fields is D gene, clone size, V gene, J gene, CDR3 DNA, CDR3 protein. D genes are given only for firm matches. Size tells how often a clone was seen (once, few, many) or the class of an expanded clone, and some rows leave it out.

NA,NA,TRBV6-5,TRBJ2-3,TGTGCCAGCGGAGGGACTTCAACAGATACGCAGTATTTT,CASGGTSTDTQYF
NA,NA,TRBV7-9,TRBJ2-3,TGTGCCAGCAGCTTAGTACCCCGTTACCCAGATACGCAGTATTTT,CASSLVPRYPDTQYF
NA,NA,TRBV7-9,TRBJ2-7,TGTGCCAGCAGCGAAGTGGGGCCCTACGAGCAGTACTTC,CASSEVGPYEQYF
NA,NA,TRBV7-3,TRBJ2-4,TGTGCCAGCAGCCCCCGGGGCGGGTTAGCCAAAAACATTCAGTACTTC,CASSPRGGLAKNIQYF
NA,few,TRBV6-2/TRBV6-3,TRBJ2-7,TGTGCCAGCAGTTACACCAGCTACGAGCAGTACTTC,CASSYTSYEQYF
NA,many,TRBV13,TRBJ2-7,TGTGCCAGCAGCTTAGTTGGCGACTCCTACGAGCAGTACTTC,CASSLVGDSYEQYF
NA,NA,TRBV5-1,TRBJ1-1,TGCGCCAGCAGCTTGGAGCAGGGACGCAGCATGAACACTGAAGCTTTCTTT,CASSLEQGRSMNTEAFF
NA,many,TRBV7-9,TRBJ1-5,TGTGCCAGCAGCTTAGTAGTTACAGGGAATAGCAATCAGCCCCAGCATTTT,CASSLVVTGNSNQPQHF
NA,few,TRBV10-3,TRBJ2-7,TGTGCCATCAGTGGAACCCGGGACGGATTATACGAGCAGTACTTC,CAISGTRDGLYEQYF
TRBD1,many,TRBV6-5,TRBJ1-1,TGTGCCAGCAGTTACCGAGGGATGGGACAGGGAAATGAAGCTTTCTTT,CASSYRGMGQGNEAFF
NA,NA,TRBV29-1,TRBJ2-2,TGCAGCGTTGAGCGAGGGAAGGGTACGACCCGGGAGCTGTTTTTT,CSVERGKGTTRELFF
TRBD1,few,TRBV24-1,TRBJ1-1,TGTGCCACCAGTGATTCGTACAGGGGCACTGAAGCTTTCTTT,CATSDSYRGTEAFF
NA,many,TRBV10-3,TRBJ1-6,TGTGCCATCAGACAGGGTGATTCACCCCTCCACTTT,CAIRQGDSPLHF
NA,NA,TRBV9,TRBJ1-2,TGTGCCAGCAGCGTTCAGCGAGACAGACTCAACTATGGCTACACCTTC,CASSVQRDRLNYGYTF
NA,many,TRBV29-1,TRBJ1-5,TGCAGCGTTGGTACAGATAGCAATCAGCCCCAGCATTTT,CSVGTDSNQPQHF
TRBD2,many,TRBV3-1,TRBJ2-1,TGTGCCAGCAGTCCGGCTAGCGGGGGGGCAAATGAGCAGTTCTTC,CASSPASGGANEQFF
NA,NA,TRBV29-1,TRBJ2-1,TGCAGCGTTGAAGAAGCATTGGGAGCCTACAATGAGCAGTTCTTC,CSVEEALGAYNEQFF
NA,NA,TRBV5-5,TRBJ1-5,TGTGCCAGCAGCGGTGACACCAATCAGCCCCAGCATTTT,CASSGDTNQPQHF
NA,NA,TRBV4-3,TRBJ2-1,TGCGCCAGCAGCCATAAGGGGCTACGGGCCTACAATGAGCAGTTCTTC,CASSHKGLRAYNEQFF
TRBD1,few,TRBV24-1,TRBJ2-1,TGTGCCACCAGTGATCCGGGACAGGGGTGGAATGAGCAGTTCTTC,CATSDPGQGWNEQFF